A single sample gave rise to the 12 T cell receptor beta chains below, sequenced in a study of neurological immune-mediated disorders. TCRdb re-called the 5' RACE reads with MiXCR, one entry per CDR3 protein. Here the sample spans about 37,000 distinct CDR3 sequences, roughly 10% being singletons. The sample comprised CD4+ T cells from blood. The receptors come from a woman aged 25-40 years with HTLV-1-associated myelopathy (HAM/TSP).

Many counts were recorded for this clonotype. The V call is TRBV20-1, the J call TRBJ2-4; D might be TRBD1 (5 bases). V was clipped by 2 bases and J by 0 bases, with 14 bases between them. Looked up from germline, CDR1 is DFQATT and CDR2 is SNEGSKA (reference sequence). CDR3 size: 16 residues. The CDR3 region is CSARKDRELAKNIQYF. The CDR3 region has the DNA TGCAGTGCTAGAAAAGACAGAGAACTAGCCAAAAACATTCAGTACTTC.

On this clonotype itself: Since a much larger clone is just one base distant, this may be a read error. This chain joins TRBV5-1 and TRBJ1-4; TRBD1 aligns across 9 bases. The CDR3 extends over 14 amino acids. Germline CDR1 is SGHRS and CDR2 is YFSETQ. The trim removed 3 bases at V and 6 bases at J, leaving 3 bases unmatched. CDR3 region: CASSSGQGDEKLFF. CDR3 nucleotide sequence: TGCGCCAGCAGCTCGGGACAGGGTGATGAAAAACTGTTTTTT.

This clonotype was recorded at least ten times. J is TRBJ2-1 and V is TRBV7-3; 8 bases align to TRBD2. Germline CDR1 is SGHTA and CDR2 is FQGTGA. The CDR3 extends over 16 amino acids. The V gene end was trimmed by 2 bases and the J gene end by 6 bases; junction bases not matched to a gene: 9. The CDR3 DNA reads as TGTGCCAGCAGCTTAGGTGGGCTAGCGGGCATCAATGAGCAGTTCTTC. Its translation: CASSLGGLAGINEQFF. Using reference TRBV7-3 and TRBJ2-1 for the parts outside the CDR3, the full variable domain is GAGVSQTPSNKVTEKGKYVELRCDPISGHTALYWYRQSLGQGPEFLIYFQGTGAADDSGLPNDRFFAVRPEGSVSTLKIQRTERGDSAVYLCASSLGGLAGINEQFFGPGTRLTVL.

This clonotype was detected a few times. The chain combines TRBV18 with TRBJ1-6; D not certain. The CDR3 covers 15 residues. Germline V CDR1 and CDR2: KGHSH, LQKENI. Trimming cost V 5 bases and J 0 bases, with 8 bases left between them. CDR3 nucleotide sequence: TGTGCCAGCTCAGTCGGGAGCTCCTATAATTCACCCCTCCACTTT. The encoded protein is CASSVGSSYNSPLHF.

The chain has TRBV29-1 and TRBJ1-2; 9 nucleotides line up with TRBD1. This CDR3 contains 17 residues. The V segment lost 2 bases and the J segment 4 bases; nucleotides outside the gene matches: 14. CDR1 is SQVTM, CDR2 ANQGSEA, per germline. CDR3 protein: CSVESGVLGTGLYGYTF. As DNA, the CDR3 is TGCAGCGTTGAAAGTGGCGTCTTAGGGACAGGGCTCTATGGCTACACCTTC.

This clonotype was detected many times. The genes are TRBV2 and TRBJ2-3; TRBD1 agrees at 8 bases. CDR1 and CDR2 from the germline V gene are SNHLY and FYNNEI. The junction had 8 bases not matched to a gene; V was cut back by 6 bases and J by 3 bases. CDR3 size: 15 residues. The CDR3 sequence: CASRAGTGKTDTQYF. The DNA for the CDR3 is TGTGCCAGCAGAGCCGGGACAGGCAAGACAGATACGCAGTATTTT.

Concerning this clonotype: At one boundary the junction diverges from the germline segment, which might be a read error. The rearrangement uses TRBV5-1 and TRBJ2-5; D ambiguous. Germline-derived CDR1 and CDR2 are SGHRS and YFSETQ. This CDR3 comprises 14 residues. CDR3 protein: CASSSVGLQDTQYF. The CDR3 DNA reads TGCGCCAGCAGCTCGGTCGGGTTACAAGATACCCAGTACTTC.

This clonotype was recorded many times. The chain has TRBV5-1 and TRBJ2-3; 13 bases agree with TRBD2. With 5 bases clipped from V and 2 bases from J, the junction kept 5 bases outside the gene matches. Germline lookup yields CDR1 SGHRS and CDR2 YFSETQ. The CDR3 has 16 amino acids. The CDR3, as DNA: TGCGCCAGCAGACACGGACTAGCGGGAGCCACAGATACGCAGTATTTT. Its protein is CASRHGLAGATDTQYF.

A single count supports this clonotype. V gene TRBV20-1 combines with J gene TRBJ2-1, with 11 bases that match TRBD2. This CDR3 is 15 amino acids long. CDR1 DFQATT and CDR2 SNEGSKA come from the germline V gene (reference sequence). V lost 3 bases and J lost 4; bases outside the gene matches: 5. The CDR3 sequence is CSASAGLAEYNEQFF. DNA of the CDR3: TGCAGTGCTAGCGCGGGACTAGCGGAGTACAATGAGCAGTTCTTC.

This clonotype was seen at least ten times. CDR3 amino acids: CASSQGTGGEAGYTF. In DNA form, the CDR3 reads TGTGCCAGCAGCCAAGGGACAGGGGGCGAGGCTGGCTACACCTTC. The V gene is TRBV3-1, the J gene TRBJ1-2, with TRBD1 matching over 11 bases. The CDR3 has 15 residues. The germline gives CDR1 LGHDT, CDR2 YNNKEL (reference sequence). The junction had 5 bases not matched to a gene; V was cut back by 1 base and J by 7 bases.

In its sample, this clonotype was seen many times. The chain uses TRBV19 and TRBJ2-2; no clear D gene. The ends were cut back, 3 bases at V and 5 bases at J, with 13 bases in the middle. In germline, CDR1 is LNHDA, CDR2 SQIVND (reference sequence). The CDR3 length is 15 residues. The CDR3 here is CASSMGPIRTGELFF. The CDR3 DNA reads TGTGCCAGTAGTATGGGCCCCATAAGGACCGGGGAGCTGTTTTTT.

Comment on this clonotype: A much larger clone differs by one base, so this may be a read error. The conserved phenylalanine or tryptophan is not found at the CDR3 terminus, so this likely reflects a read error. V gene TRBV4-1 combines with J gene TRBJ2-2; tentative D call: TRBD2 (6 bases). The CDR3 has 14 amino acids. The V end lost 2 bases, the J end lost 6 bases, and 10 bases lay between the germline ends. CDR1 MGHRA and CDR2 YSYEKL come from the germline V gene. CDR3 bases: TGCGCCAGCAGCCAAAACGGGGGTTCCGGGGAGCTGTTTTCT. This gives the protein CASSQNGGSGELFS.